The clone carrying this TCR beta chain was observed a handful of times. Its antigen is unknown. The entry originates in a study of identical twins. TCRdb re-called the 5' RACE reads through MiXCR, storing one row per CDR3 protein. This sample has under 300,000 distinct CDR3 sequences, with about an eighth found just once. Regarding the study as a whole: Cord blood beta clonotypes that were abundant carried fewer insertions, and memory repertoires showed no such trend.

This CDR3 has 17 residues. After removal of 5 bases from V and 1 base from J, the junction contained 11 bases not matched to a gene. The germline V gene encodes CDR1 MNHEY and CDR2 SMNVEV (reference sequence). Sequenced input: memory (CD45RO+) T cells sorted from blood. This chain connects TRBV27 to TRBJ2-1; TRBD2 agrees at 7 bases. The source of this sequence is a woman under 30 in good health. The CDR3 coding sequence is TGTGCCAGCAGTCCCCGTTTTCTCGGGGGGTCCTACAATGAGCAGTTCTTC. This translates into CASSPRFLGGSYNEQFF.